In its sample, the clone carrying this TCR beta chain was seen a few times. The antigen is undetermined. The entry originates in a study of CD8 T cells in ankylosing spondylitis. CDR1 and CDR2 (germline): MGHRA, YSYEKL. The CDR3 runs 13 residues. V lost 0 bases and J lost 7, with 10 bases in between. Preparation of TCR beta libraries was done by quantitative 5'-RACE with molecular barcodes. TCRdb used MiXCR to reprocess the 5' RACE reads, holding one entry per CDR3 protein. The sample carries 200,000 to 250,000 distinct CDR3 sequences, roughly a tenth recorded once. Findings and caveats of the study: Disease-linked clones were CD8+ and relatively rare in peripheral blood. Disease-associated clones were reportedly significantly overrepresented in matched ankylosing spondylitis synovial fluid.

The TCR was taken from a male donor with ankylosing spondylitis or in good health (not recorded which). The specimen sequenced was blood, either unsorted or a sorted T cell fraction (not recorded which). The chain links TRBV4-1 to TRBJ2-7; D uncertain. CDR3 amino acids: CASSQDRSAEQYF. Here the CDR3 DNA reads TGCGCCAGCAGCCAAGACAGATCAGCGGAGCAGTACTTC.